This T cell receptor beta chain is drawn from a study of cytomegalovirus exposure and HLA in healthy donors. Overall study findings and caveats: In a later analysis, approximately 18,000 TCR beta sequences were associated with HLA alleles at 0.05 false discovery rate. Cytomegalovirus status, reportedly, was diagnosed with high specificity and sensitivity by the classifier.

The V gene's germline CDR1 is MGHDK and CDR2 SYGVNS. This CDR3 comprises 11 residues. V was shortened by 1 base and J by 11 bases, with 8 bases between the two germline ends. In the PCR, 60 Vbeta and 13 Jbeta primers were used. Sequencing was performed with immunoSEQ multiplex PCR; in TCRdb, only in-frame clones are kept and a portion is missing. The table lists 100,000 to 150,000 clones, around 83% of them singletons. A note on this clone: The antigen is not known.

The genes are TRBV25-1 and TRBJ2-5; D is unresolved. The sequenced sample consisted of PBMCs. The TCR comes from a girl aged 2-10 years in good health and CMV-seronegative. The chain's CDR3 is CASSEWSEQYF. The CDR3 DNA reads TGTGCCAGCAGTGAATGGAGTGAGCAGTACTTC.